This is a list of T cell receptor beta chains from one sample in a study of cytomegalovirus exposure and HLA in healthy donors. The protocol was immunoSEQ multiplex PCR, while the TCRdb copy is restricted to in-frame clones and leaves out a portion. The sample records 120,000 to 150,000 clones, roughly 80% being singletons. Sequencing used PBMCs. These receptors came from a woman between 40 and 55 years old in good health and CMV-seropositive. The conserved cysteine and the conserved F or W are not part of the CDR3 here. Each record gives: J gene, V gene, CDR3 protein.

TRBJ2-2	TRBV28	ASSLAGSGELF
TRBJ1-1	TRBV19	ASSKGLSTEAF
TRBJ2-2	TRBV15	ATSSRDRYTGELF
TRBJ1-6	TRBV5-1	ASSQGQGASPLH
TRBJ1-1	TRBV2	ASSEDRNTEAF
TRBJ2-5	TRBV9	ASSVGLAGVEQY
TRBJ1-2	TRBV5-4	ASSLDGPGGYT
TRBJ2-2	TRBV10-2	ASSRASPRSGGELF
TRBJ2-3	TRBV5-1	ASSLFGLAGDTDTQY
TRBJ1-1	TRBV6-1	ATHNQFAEAF
TRBJ2-3	TRBV7-2	ASSVLNGAMDTQY
TRBJ1-2	TRBV5-1	ATAPGTGDGYT
TRBJ2-2	TRBV2	ASSLAGVTNTGELF
TRBJ2-5	TRBV11-2	ASSLGQGGLKETQY
TRBJ2-3	TRBV7-9	ASSRGQGAFTSTDTQY
TRBJ1-2	TRBV5-4	ASSRPPENYGYT
TRBJ1-4	TRBV28	ASSGQGGFANEKLF
TRBJ2-2	TRBV7-9	ASSPRPWPGGRNTGELF
TRBJ2-1	TRBV2	ASRAQGKQF
TRBJ1-2	TRBV2	ASSDGQAWDYGYT
TRBJ1-3	TRBV21-1	ASRIGQGASGNTIY
TRBJ2-7	TRBV29-1	SVVPLPASEQY
TRBJ1-4	TRBV11-2	ASSSSYRDRGREKLF
TRBJ1-1	TRBV12-5	ASGFSGGNTEAF
TRBJ2-5	TRBV2	ASMGGSGGAVETQY
TRBJ1-2	TRBV6-6	ASSWDRGNYGYT
TRBJ2-5	TRBV29-1	SVKWGTGRETQY
TRBJ2-3	TRBV7-9	ASSQGGSWDTQY
TRBJ1-2	TRBV6-6	ASSYDRANYGYT
TRBJ2-7	TRBV6-7	ASSVICPTEMGREQY
TRBJ1-2	TRBV7-2	ASSLEGQGYGYT
TRBJ1-5	TRBV14	ASSGRGHGQPQH
TRBJ1-1	TRBV9	ASSKTGVGTEAF
TRBJ2-3	TRBV5-4	ASSTGGAAYTDTQY
TRBJ2-5	TRBV6-1	ASSESPGGGQETQY
TRBJ1-5	TRBV4-2	ASSQGRSGNQPQH
TRBJ1-2	TRBV19	ASSPSGDGYT
TRBJ1-1	TRBV4-1	ASSRDRTRTEAF
TRBJ1-6	TRBV5-4	ASSLGGGASTYNSPLH
TRBJ1-5	TRBV19	ASSIRIGGGTQPQH
.	TRBV5-1	ASSRGLADYEQY
TRBJ1-3	TRBV2	ASRPNRDSLISGNTIY
TRBJ2-5	TRBV5-6	ASSLEPPAGGQETQY
TRBJ1-2	TRBV4-1	ASSPYGGLGGYT
TRBJ1-4	TRBV6-1	ASSEGGGNEKLF
TRBJ1-2	TRBV7-9	ASSPGGVGGSGCT
TRBJ1-2	TRBV5-1	ASSSGQGDGYT
TRBJ2-5	TRBV7-3	ASSRTGEETQY
TRBJ2-1	TRBV2	ASSLEGRNEQF
TRBJ2-2	TRBV6-5	ASSPSGGATGELF
TRBJ1-2	TRBV2	ASKTTGPNYGYT
TRBJ1-3	TRBV30	AWSPLYSGNTIY
TRBJ2-7	TRBV7-9	ASSLPSYEQY
TRBJ1-3	TRBV5-5	ASSLGSSGNTIY
TRBJ2-2	TRBV14	ASSPQGAGELF